This entry lists 9 T cell receptor beta chains sequenced from one sample in a study of blood T cell repertoires in COVID-19. Only in-frame clones appear in the TCRdb table, and some are missing; sequencing was by immunoSEQ multiplex PCR. The table includes around 190,000 clones, 81% detected once. The specimen sequenced was peripheral blood. These TCRs come from a woman aged 35 to 49 with COVID-19, enrolled during active disease.

V gene TRBV28 combines with J gene TRBJ2-4; D not certain. Germline V gene lookup returns CDR1 MDHEN and CDR2 SYDVKM. The CDR3 sequence is 11 residues long. Trimming left V 2 bases short and J 8 bases short, with 4 bases between. The CDR3 is CASSLRDIQYF. The CDR3, as DNA: TGTGCCAGCAGTTTAAGAGACATTCAGTACTTC.

This sequence joins TRBV7-8 and TRBJ2-7; 7 bases fit TRBD1. The germline gives CDR1 SGHVS, CDR2 FQNEAQ. V trimming: 3 bases; J trimming: 5 bases; junction bases outside the gene matches: 7. The CDR3 length is 14 residues. The CDR3 nucleotides are TGTGCCAGCAGCTTGACAGGGAGTTCCCACGAGCAGTACTTC. Protein sequence: CASSLTGSSHEQYF.

The rearrangement uses TRBV29-1 and TRBJ2-3, with 9 bases lining up with TRBD2. This CDR3 spans 15 amino acids. Germline CDR1 and CDR2: SQVTM and ANQGSEA. V was pared by 4 bases and J by 7 bases, with 12 bases of the junction left unmatched. Here the CDR3 reads CSVGGTSGRANTQYF. CDR3 coding DNA: TGCAGCGTTGGCGGCACTAGCGGGCGAGCTAATACGCAGTATTTT.

The chain uses TRBV11-3 and TRBJ2-1; maybe TRBD1 (6 bases). Looked up from germline, CDR1 is SGHNT and CDR2 is YENEEA. CDR3 length: 14 residues. V was pared by 3 bases and J by 5 bases, with 11 bases between. DNA for the CDR3: TGTGCCAGCAGCTTGGAACAGGGAGACAATGAGCAGTTCTTC. Amino acids: CASSLEQGDNEQFF.

This rearrangement joins TRBV30 to TRBJ1-5, with 9 bases aligning to TRBD1. Looked up from germline, CDR1 is GTSNPN and CDR2 is SVGIG (reference sequence). This CDR3 has 14 amino acids. Unmatched junction bases numbered 6, after V lost 0 bases and J lost 9 bases. The CDR3 bases are TGTGCCTGGAGTGTTTTGACAGGGGGTGGGCCCCAGCATTTT. Translated: CAWSVLTGGGPQHF.

V is TRBV5-5 and J is TRBJ2-5; 16 bases align to TRBD2. The CDR3 is 17 amino acids. Trimming removed 0 bases from V and 5 bases from J; junction bases left unmatched: 4. Per germline, CDR1 SGHKS and CDR2 YYEKEE (reference sequence). The CDR3 sequence: CASSLVGLAGGLETQYF. In nucleotides, the CDR3 is TGTGCCAGCAGCTTGGTGGGACTAGCGGGAGGGCTGGAGACCCAGTACTTC.

V usage is TRBV5-4 and J usage is TRBJ1-1; 7 nucleotides match TRBD1. V shed 1 base, J shed 1 base, and the junction held 1 base outside the gene matches. This CDR3 has 14 residues. CDR1 and CDR2 from the germline V gene are SGHNT and YYREEE (reference sequence). CDR3 nucleotides: TGTGCCAGCAGCTTGCCAGGGGGGAACACTGAAGCTTTCTTT. Translating gives CASSLPGGNTEAFF. Supplemented by reference TRBV5-4 and TRBJ1-1, the full variable domain reads ETGVTQSPTHLIKTRGQQVTLRCSSQSGHNTVSWYQQALGQGPQFIFQYYREEENGRGNFPPRFSGLQFPNYSSELNVNALELDDSALYLCASSLPGGNTEAFFGQGTRLTVV.

CDR3 DNA sequence: TGTGCCAGCAGTCCTAACCGGGACTACGAAAAGTACTTC. It translates to CASSPNRDYEKYF. The V call is TRBV2, the J call TRBJ2-7; 7 bases line up with TRBD2. Germline V gene lookup returns CDR1 SNHLY and CDR2 FYNNEI. This CDR3 has 13 residues. With V trimmed by 5 bases and J by 11 bases, 12 bases remained unmatched.

The chain couples TRBV6-4 to TRBJ2-3; 8 nucleotides match TRBD2. Trimming at V came to 4 bases and at J to 1 base, leaving 4 bases not matched to a gene. CDR3 length: 15 amino acids. Germline V gene data show CDR1 as MRHNA and CDR2 as SNTAGT. The CDR3 reads CASSASGSGTDTQYF. In DNA form, the CDR3 reads TGTGCCAGCAGTGCTAGCGGGTCCGGCACAGATACGCAGTATTTT.